This T cell receptor (beta chain) was captured in a study of cytomegalovirus exposure and HLA in healthy donors. Whole-study context: Some 90 million unique TCRs from HLA-typed donors were held in an early data release.

PCR primers comprised 60 Vbeta and 13 Jbeta primers. TCRdb's copy holds only in-frame clones and misses some; the assay was immunoSEQ multiplex PCR. This table holds more than 80,000 clones, 70% to 80% found once. Study-wide results and caveats: The listing of 150 or so TCR beta chains classed them as cytomegalovirus-associated. Later analysis suggested most CMV-associated TCR beta chains were HLA-restricted.

The CDR3 sequence is 12 residues long. The J segment lost 8 bases and the V segment lost 8 bases, leaving 5 bases of the junction unmatched. Germline V CDR1 and CDR2: LGHNT, FRNRAP. Turning to this clone: Its target is not known.

Sequenced input: PBMCs. The rearrangement links TRBV12-5 to TRBJ2-1; 8 nucleotides line up with TRBD2. This TCR was recovered from a female donor in good health and CMV-seronegative. The CDR3 reads CASTSGGDEQFF. The CDR3 DNA sequence: TGTGCTAGTACTAGCGGCGGGGATGAGCAGTTCTTC.